This T cell receptor beta chain was documented in a study of spatial heterogeneity in lung cancer. A single record per CDR3 protein comes from TCRdb applying MiXCR to the 5' RACE reads. In the table there are under 25,000 distinct CDR3 sequences, 9% to 10% of which are singletons. The time point here: blood at routine non-recurrence follow-up after resection. CDR1 MNHNS and CDR2 SASEGT come from the germline V gene. The CDR3 is 17 amino acids. Concerning this clonotype itself: A read error may explain this, as a much larger clone is one base away.

The rearrangement uses TRBV6-1 and TRBJ2-1; 10 bases map to TRBD1. The specimen comprised PBMCs, sampled at follow-up. This receptor was taken from a female donor with early-stage non-small cell lung cancer. CDR3: CASSETMDRGTYNKQFF. Written as DNA, the CDR3 is TGTGCCAGCAGTGAAACGATGGACAGGGGGACCTACAATAAGCAGTTCTTC.